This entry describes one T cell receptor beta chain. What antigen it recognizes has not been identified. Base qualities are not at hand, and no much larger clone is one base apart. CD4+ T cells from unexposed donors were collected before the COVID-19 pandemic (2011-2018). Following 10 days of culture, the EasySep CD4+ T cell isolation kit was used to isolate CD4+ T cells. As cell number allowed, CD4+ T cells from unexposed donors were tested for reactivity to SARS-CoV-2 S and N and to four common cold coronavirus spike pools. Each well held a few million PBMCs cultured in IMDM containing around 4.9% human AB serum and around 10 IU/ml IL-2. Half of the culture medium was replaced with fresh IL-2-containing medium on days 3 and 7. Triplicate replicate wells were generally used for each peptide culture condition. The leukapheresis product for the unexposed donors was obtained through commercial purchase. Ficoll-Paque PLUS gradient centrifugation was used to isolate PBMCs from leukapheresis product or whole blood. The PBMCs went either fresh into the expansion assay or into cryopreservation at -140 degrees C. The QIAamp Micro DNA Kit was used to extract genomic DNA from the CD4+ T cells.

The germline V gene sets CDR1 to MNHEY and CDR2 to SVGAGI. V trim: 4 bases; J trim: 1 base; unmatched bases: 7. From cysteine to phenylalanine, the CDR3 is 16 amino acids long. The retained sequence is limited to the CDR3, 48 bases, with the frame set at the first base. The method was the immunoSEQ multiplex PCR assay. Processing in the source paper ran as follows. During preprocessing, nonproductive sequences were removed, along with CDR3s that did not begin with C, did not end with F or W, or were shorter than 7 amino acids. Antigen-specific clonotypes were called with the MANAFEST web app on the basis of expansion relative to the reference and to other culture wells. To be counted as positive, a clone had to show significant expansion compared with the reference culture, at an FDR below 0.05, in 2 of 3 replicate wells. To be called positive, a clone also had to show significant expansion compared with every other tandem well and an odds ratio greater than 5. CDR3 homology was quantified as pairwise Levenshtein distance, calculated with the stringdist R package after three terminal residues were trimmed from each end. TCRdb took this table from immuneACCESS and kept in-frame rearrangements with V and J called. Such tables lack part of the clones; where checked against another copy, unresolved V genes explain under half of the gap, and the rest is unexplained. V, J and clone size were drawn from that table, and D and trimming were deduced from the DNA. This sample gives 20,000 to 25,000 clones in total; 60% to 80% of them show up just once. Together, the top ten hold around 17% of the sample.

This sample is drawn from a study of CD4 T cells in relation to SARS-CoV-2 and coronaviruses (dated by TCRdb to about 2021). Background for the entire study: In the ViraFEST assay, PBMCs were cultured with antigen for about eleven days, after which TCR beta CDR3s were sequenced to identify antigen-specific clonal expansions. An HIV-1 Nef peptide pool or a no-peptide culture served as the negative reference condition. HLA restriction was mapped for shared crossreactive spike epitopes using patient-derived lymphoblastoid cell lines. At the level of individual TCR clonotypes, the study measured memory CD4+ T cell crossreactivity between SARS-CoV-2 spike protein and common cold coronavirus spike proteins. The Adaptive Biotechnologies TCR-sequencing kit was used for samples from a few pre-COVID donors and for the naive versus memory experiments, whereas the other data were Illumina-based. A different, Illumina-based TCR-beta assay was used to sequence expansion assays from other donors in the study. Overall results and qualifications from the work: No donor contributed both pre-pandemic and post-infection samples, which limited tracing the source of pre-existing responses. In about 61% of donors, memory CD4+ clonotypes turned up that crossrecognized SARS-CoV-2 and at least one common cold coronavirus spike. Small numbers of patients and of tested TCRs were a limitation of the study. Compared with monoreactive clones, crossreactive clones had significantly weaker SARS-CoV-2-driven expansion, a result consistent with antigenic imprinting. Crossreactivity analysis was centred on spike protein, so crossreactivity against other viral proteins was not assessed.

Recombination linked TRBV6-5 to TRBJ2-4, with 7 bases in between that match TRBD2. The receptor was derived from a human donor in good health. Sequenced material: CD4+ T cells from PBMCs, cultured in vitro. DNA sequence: TGTGCCAGCAGTTCCTCAGGGCGGGGGGCCAAAAACATTCAGTACTTC. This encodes CASSSSGRGAKNIQYF.